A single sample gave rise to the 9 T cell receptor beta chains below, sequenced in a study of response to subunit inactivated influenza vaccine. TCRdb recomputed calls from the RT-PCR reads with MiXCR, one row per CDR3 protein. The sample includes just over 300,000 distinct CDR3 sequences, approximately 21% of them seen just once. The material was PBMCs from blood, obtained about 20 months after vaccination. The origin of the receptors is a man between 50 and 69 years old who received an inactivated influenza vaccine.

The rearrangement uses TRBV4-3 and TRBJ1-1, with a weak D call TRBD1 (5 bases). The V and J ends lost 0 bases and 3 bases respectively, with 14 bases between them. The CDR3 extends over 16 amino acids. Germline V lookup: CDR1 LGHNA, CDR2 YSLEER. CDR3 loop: CASSQEFGGGDTEAFF. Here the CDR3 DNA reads TGCGCCAGCAGCCAAGAATTCGGCGGGGGGGACACTGAAGCTTTCTTT.

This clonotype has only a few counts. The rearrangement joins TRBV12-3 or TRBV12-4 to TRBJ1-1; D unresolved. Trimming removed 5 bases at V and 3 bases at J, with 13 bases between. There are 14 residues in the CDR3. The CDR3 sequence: CASSPGSAYTEAFF. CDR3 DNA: TGTGCCAGCAGTCCCGGGTCCGCTTACACTGAAGCTTTCTTT.

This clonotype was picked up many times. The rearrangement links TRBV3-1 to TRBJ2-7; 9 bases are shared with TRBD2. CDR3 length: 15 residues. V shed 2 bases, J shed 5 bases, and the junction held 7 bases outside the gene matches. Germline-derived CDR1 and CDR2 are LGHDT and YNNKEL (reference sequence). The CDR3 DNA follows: TGTGCCAGCAGCCAATCTAGCGGGATGCGAAACGAGCAGTACTTC. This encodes CASSQSSGMRNEQYF.

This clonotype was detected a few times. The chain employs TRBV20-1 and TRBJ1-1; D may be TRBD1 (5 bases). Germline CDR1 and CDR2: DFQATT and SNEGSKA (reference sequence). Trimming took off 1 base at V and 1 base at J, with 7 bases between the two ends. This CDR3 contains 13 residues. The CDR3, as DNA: TGCAGTGCTAGAGTGGACACGAACACTGAAGCTTTCTTT. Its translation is CSARVDTNTEAFF.

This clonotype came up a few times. The CDR3 is CASSHAPQGGGLNEQFF. The CDR3 DNA sequence: TGTGCCAGCAGTCATGCCCCACAGGGAGGAGGGCTCAATGAGCAGTTCTTC. V is TRBV28 and J is TRBJ2-1; D might be TRBD1 or TRBD2, each matching 6 bases. CDR3 size: 17 residues. Germline V lookup: CDR1 MDHEN, CDR2 SYDVKM. V was clipped by 5 bases and J by 6 bases, with 23 bases between them.

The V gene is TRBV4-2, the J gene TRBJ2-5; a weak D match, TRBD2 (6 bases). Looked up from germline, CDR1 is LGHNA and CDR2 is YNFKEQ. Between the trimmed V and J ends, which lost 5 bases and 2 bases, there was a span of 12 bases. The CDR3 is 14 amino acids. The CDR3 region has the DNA TGTGCCAGCAGCTCTAGCGAGCCTCAAGAGACCCAGTACTTC. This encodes CASSSSEPQETQYF.

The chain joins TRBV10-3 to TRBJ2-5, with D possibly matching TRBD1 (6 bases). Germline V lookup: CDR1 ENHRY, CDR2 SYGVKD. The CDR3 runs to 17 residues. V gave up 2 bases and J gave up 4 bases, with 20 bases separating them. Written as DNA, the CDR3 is TGTGCCATCAGTGAGACGAGCCCCAGGGGCGCGGGAGAGACCCAGTACTTC. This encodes CAISETSPRGAGETQYF.

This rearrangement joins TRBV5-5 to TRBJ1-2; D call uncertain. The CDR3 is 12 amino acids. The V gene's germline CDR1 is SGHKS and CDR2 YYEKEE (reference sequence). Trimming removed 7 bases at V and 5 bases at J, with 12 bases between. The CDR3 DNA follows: TGTGCCAGCGGCCCTGGTGGGTATGGCTACACCTTC. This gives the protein CASGPGGYGYTF.

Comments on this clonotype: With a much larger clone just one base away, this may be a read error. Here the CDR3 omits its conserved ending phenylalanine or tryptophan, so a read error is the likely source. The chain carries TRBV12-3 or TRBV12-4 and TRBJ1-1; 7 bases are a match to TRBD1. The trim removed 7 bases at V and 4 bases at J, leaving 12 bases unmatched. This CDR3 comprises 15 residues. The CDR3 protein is CASTPGGGLVTEAFC. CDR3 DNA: TGTGCCAGCACCCCAGGGGGAGGTCTTGTCACTGAAGCTTTCTGT.